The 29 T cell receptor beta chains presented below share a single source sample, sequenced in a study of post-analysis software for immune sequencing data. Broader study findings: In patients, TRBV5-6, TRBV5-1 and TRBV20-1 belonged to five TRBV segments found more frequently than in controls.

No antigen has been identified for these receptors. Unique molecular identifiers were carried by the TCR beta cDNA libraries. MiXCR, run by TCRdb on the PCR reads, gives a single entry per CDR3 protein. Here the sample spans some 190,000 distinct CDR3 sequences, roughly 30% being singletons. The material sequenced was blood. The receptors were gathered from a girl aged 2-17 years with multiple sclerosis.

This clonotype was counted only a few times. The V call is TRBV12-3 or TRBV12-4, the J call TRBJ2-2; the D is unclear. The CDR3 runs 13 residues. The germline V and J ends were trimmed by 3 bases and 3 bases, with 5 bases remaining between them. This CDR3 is CASSLLDTGELFF. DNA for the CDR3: TGTGCCAGCAGTTTGTTGGACACCGGGGAGCTGTTTTTT.

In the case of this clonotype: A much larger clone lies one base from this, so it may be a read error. The CDR3, as DNA: TGCGCCAGCAGTTTGACTAACGGGATAGCAGATACGCAGTATTTT. It yields the protein CASSLTNGIADTQYF. The chain combines TRBV5-1 with TRBJ2-3; a possible D gene is TRBD2 (5 bases). The germline gives CDR1 SGHRS, CDR2 YFSETQ. This CDR3 comprises 15 residues. Trimming left V 5 bases short and J 4 bases short, with 17 bases between.

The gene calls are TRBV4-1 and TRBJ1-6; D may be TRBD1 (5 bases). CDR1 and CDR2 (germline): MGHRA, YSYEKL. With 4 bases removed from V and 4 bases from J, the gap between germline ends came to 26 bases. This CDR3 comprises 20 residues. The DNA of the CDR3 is TGCGCCAGCAGCCCCCGCCCGACGAGGTCAGGGCAGAGTTATAATTCACCCCTCCACTTT. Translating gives CASSPRPTRSGQSYNSPLHF.

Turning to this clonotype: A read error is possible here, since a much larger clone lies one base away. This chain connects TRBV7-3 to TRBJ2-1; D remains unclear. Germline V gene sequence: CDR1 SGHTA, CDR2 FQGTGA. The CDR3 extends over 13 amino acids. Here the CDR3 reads CASSLGSYNEQVF. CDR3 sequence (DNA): TGTGCCAGCAGCTTAGGCTCATACAATGAGCAGGTCTTC. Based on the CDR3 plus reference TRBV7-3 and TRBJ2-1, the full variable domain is GAGVSQTPSNKVTEKGKYVELRCDPISGHTALYWYRQSLGQGPEFLIYFQGTGAADDSGLPNDRFFAVRPEGSVSTLKIQRTERGDSAVYLCASSLGSYNEQVFGPGTRLTVL.

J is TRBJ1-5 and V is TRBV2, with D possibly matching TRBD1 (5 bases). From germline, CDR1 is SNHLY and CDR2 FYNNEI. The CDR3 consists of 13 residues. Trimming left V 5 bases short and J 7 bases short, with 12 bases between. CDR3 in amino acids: CASSSGGLQPQHF. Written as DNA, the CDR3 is TGTGCCAGCAGTTCGGGGGGATTGCAGCCCCAGCATTTT.

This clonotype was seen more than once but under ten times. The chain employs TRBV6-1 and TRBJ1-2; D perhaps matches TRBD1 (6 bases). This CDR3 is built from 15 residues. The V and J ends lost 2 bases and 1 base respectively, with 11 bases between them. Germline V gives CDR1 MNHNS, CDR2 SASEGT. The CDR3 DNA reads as TGTGCCAGCAGTGAAAACAGGGCGGTTAACTATGGCTACACCTTC. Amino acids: CASSENRAVNYGYTF.

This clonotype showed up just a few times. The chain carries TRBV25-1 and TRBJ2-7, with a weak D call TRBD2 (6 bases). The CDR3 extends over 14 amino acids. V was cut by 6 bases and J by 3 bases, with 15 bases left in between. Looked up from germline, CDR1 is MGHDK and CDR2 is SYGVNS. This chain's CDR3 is CASSDTRGDYEQYF. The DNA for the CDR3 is TGTGCCAGCAGCGACACCCGCGGGGACTACGAGCAGTACTTC.

CDR3 protein: CASSYSWNRDEQFF. In nucleotides, the CDR3 is TGTGCCAGCAGTTACTCATGGAACAGGGATGAGCAGTTCTTC. The chain recombines TRBV6-2 or TRBV6-3 with TRBJ2-1; a weak D match, TRBD1 (6 bases). With 0 bases removed from V and 8 bases from J, the gap between germline ends came to 11 bases. Germline V CDR1 and CDR2: MNHEY, SVGEGT. The CDR3 is 14 residues long.

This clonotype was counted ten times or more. In DNA, the CDR3 is TGTGCCAGCAGCTCAATAGCGGGAGGTCATAATGAGCAGTTCTTC. This gives the protein CASSSIAGGHNEQFF. V is TRBV11-2 and J is TRBJ2-1, with 10 bases fitting TRBD2. The V segment lost 4 bases and the J segment 7 bases; nucleotides outside the gene matches: 7. Germline V gene lookup returns CDR1 SGHAT and CDR2 FQNNGV. The CDR3 has 15 residues.

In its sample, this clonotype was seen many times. The CDR3 spells CSARGTVNTEAFF. DNA for the CDR3: TGCAGTGCTAGAGGGACAGTGAACACTGAAGCTTTCTTT. V and J are TRBV20-1 and TRBJ1-1; tentatively, D is TRBD1 (6 bases). V lost 1 base and J lost 0, with 6 bases in between. Germline CDR1 is DFQATT and CDR2 is SNEGSKA (reference sequence). The CDR3 totals 13 residues.

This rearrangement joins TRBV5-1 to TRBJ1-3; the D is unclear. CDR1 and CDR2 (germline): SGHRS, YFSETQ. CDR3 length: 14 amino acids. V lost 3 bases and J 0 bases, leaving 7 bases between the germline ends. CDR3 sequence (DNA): TGCGCCAGCAGCTCGACGAGCTCTGGAAACACCATATATTTT. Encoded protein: CASSSTSSGNTIYF. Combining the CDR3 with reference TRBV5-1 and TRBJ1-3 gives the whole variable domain KAGVTQTPRYLIKTRGQQVTLSCSPISGHRSVSWYQQTPGQGLQFLFEYFSETQRNKGNFPGRFSGRQFSNSRSEMNVSTLELGDSALYLCASSSTSSGNTIYFGEGSWLTVV.

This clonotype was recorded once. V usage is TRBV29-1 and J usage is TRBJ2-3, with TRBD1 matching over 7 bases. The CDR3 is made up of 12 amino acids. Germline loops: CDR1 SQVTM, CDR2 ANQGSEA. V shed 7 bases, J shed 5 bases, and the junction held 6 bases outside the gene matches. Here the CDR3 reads CSGGTVKDTQYF. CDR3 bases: TGCAGCGGAGGGACAGTTAAAGATACGCAGTATTTT.

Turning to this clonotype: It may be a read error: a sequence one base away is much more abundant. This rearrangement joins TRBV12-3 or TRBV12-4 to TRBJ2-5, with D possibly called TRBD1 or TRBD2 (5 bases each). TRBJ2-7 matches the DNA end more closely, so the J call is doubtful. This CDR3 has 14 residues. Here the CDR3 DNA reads TGTGCCAGCAGTTTTCAGGGCGAGGGCGGCGAGCAGTACTTC. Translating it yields CASSFQGEGGEQYF.

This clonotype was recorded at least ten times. DNA of the CDR3: TGTGCCAGCAGTTTCGCCTCCGGGACAGGGGGCCACGAGCAGTACTTC. Protein: CASSFASGTGGHEQYF. The gene calls are TRBV12-3 or TRBV12-4 and TRBJ2-7, with TRBD1 matching over 12 bases. V lost 3 bases to trimming and J lost 5 bases; unmatched junction nucleotides: 8. CDR3 size: 16 residues.

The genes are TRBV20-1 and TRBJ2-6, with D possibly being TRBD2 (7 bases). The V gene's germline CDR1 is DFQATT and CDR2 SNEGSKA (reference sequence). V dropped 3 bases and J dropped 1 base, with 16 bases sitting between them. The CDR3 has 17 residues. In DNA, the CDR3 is TGCAGTGCTAGTGTTGGGGGGGCGCGATCTGGGGCCAACGTCCTGACTTTC. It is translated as CSASVGGARSGANVLTF.

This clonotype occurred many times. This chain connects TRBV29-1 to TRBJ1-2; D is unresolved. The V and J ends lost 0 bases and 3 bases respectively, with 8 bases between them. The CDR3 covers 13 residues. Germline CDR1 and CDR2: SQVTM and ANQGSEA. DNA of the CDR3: TGCAGCGTTGAAGACCGTCAGGACTATGGCTACACCTTC. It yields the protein CSVEDRQDYGYTF.

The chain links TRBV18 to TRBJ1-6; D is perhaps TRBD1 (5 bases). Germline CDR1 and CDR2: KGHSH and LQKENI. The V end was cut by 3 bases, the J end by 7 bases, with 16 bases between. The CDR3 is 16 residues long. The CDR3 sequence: CASSPLGTGSNSPLHF. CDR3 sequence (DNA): TGTGCCAGCTCACCCTTAGGGACCGGAAGCAATTCACCCCTCCACTTT. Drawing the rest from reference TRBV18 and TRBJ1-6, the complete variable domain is NAGVMQNPRHLVRRRGQEARLRCSPMKGHSHVYWYRQLPEEGLKFMVYLQKENIIDESGMPKERFSAEFPKEGPSILRIQQVVRGDSAAYFCASSPLGTGSNSPLHFGNGTRLTVT.

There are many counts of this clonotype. In nucleotides, the CDR3 is TGTGCCAGCAGAGACGCAAACTATGGCTACACCTTC. Its protein product is CASRDANYGYTF. The V gene is TRBV28, the J gene TRBJ1-2, with D uncertain. CDR1 and CDR2 from the germline V gene are MDHEN and SYDVKM. The CDR3 has 12 amino acids. V gave up 6 bases and J gave up 2 bases, with 7 bases separating them.

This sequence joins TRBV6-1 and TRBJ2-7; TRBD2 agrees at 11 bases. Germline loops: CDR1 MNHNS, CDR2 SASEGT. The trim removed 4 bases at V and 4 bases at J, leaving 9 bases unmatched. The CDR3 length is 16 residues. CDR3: CASSALSGRAGYEQYF. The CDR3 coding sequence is TGTGCCAGCAGTGCCCTTAGCGGGAGGGCGGGGTACGAGCAGTACTTC.

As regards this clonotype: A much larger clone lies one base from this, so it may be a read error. The CDR3 DNA is TGCGCCAGCAGCTTGGGCGGGATCCGAGAGACCCAGTACTTC. This encodes CASSLGGIRETQYF. J is TRBJ2-5 and V is TRBV5-1; perhaps TRBD2 as D (6 bases). Trimming removed 0 bases at V and 4 bases at J, with 10 bases between. Germline loops: CDR1 SGHRS, CDR2 YFSETQ. The CDR3 contains 14 residues.

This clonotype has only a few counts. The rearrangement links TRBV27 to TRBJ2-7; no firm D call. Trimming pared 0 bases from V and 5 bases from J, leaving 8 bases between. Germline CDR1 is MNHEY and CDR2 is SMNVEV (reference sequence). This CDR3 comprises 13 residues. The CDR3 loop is CASSLSGSHEQYF. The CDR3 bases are TGTGCCAGCAGTTTATCTGGGTCCCACGAGCAGTACTTC.

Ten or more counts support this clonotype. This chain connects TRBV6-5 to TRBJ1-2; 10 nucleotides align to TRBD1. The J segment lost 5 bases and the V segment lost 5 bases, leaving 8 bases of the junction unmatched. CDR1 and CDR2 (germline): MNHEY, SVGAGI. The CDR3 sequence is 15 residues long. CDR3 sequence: CASSPRQGAVYGYTF. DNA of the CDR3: TGTGCCAGCAGTCCGCGACAGGGGGCCGTATATGGCTACACCTTC.

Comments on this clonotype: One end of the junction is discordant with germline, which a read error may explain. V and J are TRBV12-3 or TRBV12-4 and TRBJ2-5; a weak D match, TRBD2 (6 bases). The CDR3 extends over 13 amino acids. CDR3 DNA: TGTGCCAGCAGGCGGGGAACTCAAGGGACCCAGTACTTC. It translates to CASRRGTQGTQYF.

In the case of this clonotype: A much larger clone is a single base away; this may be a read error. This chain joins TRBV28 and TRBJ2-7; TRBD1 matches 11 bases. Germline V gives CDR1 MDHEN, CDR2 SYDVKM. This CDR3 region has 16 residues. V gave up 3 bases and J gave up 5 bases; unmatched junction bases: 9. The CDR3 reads CASSFPSRTGGHEQYF. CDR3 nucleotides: TGTGCCAGCAGTTTCCCCTCAAGGACAGGGGGCCACGAGCAGTACTTC.

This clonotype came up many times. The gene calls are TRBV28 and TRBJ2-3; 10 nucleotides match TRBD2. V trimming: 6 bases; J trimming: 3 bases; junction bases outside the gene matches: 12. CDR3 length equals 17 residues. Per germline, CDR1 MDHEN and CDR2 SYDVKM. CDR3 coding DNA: TGTGCCAGCAGCCCTTTGGGGGAGCGGGAGGGAACAGATACGCAGTATTTT. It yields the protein CASSPLGEREGTDTQYF.

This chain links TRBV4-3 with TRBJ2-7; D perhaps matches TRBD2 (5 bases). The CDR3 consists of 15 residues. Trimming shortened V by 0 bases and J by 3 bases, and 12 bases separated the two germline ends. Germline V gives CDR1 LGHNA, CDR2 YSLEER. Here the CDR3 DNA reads TGCGCCAGCAGCCAAGAAAGGGAGTTAGGCTACGAGCAGTACTTC. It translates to CASSQERELGYEQYF.

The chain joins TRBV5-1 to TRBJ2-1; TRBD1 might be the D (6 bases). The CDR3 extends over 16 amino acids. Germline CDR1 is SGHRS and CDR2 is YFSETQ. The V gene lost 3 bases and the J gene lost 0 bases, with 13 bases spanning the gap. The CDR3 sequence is CASSWGTGSSYNEQFF. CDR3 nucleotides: TGCGCCAGCAGCTGGGGTACAGGGAGCTCCTACAATGAGCAGTTCTTC.

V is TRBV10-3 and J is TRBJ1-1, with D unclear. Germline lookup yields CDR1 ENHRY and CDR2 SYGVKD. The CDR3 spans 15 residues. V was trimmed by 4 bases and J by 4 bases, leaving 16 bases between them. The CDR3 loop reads CAISVVAGSSTEAFF. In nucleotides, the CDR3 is TGTGCCATCAGTGTGGTTGCGGGGTCGAGCACTGAAGCTTTCTTT.

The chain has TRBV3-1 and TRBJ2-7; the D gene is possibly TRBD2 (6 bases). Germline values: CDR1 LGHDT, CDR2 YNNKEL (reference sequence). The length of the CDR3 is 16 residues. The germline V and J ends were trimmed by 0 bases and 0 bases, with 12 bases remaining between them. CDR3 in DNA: TGTGCCAGCAGCCAAGATACTGGGGGGAGCTCCTACGAGCAGTACTTC. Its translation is CASSQDTGGSSYEQYF.